The source of this T cell receptor (beta chain) is a study of cytomegalovirus exposure and HLA in healthy donors. Whole-study results and caveats: A list of 150 to 200 TCR beta chains associated with cytomegalovirus was given.

Clones were read by immunoSEQ multiplex PCR, and TCRdb kept only the in-frame ones, dropping some. The profile covers fewer than 400,000 clones, with roughly 90% appearing a single time and around 0.91% taken by the ten largest. The length of the CDR3 is 16 residues. J lost 5 bases, V lost 5 bases, and 9 bases had no gene match. CDR1 is SGHAT, CDR2 FQNNGV, per germline. Points on this clone: Antigen specificity is unknown.

From the roughly 110-subject validation cohort, which was separate from the roughly 710-subject first cohort, the donors were drawn. Material for sequencing was PBMCs. The chain is built from TRBV11-2 and TRBJ2-3, with 11 positions matching TRBD2. The sequence derives from a man between 25 and 39 years old in good health and CMV-seronegative. DNA of the CDR3: TGTGCCAGCAGCCCCCGGGGTAGCGGGGGGGAAGATACGCAGTATTTT. Its protein is CASSPRGSGGEDTQYF.